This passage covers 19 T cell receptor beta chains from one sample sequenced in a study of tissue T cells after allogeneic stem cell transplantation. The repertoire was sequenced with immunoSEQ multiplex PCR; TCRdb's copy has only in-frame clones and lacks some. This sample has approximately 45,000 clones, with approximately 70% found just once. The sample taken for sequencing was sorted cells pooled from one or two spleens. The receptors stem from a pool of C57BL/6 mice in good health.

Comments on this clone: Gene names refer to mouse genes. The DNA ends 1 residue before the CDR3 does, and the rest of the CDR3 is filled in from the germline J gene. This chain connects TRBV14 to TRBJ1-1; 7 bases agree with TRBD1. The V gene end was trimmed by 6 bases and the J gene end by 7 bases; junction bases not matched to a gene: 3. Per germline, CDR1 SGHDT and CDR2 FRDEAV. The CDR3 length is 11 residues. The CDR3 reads CASTGTEEVFF. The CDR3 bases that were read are TGTGCCAGCACCGGGACAGAAGAAGTCTTC.

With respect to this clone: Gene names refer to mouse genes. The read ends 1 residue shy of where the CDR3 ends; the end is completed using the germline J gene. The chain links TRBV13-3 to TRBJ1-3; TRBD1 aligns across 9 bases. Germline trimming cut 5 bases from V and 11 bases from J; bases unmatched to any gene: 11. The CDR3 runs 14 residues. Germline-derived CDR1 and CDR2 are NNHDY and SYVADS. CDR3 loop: CASRPGQGRTPLYF. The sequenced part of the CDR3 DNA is TGTGCCAGCAGGCCGGGACAGGGTCGAACGCCGCTCTAT. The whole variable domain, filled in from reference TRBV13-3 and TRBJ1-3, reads EAAVTQSPRSKVAVTGGKVTLSCHQTNNHDYMYWYRQDTGHGLRLIHYSYVADSTEKGDIPDGYKASRPSQENFSLILELASLSQTAVYFCASRPGQGRTPLYFGEGSRLIVV.

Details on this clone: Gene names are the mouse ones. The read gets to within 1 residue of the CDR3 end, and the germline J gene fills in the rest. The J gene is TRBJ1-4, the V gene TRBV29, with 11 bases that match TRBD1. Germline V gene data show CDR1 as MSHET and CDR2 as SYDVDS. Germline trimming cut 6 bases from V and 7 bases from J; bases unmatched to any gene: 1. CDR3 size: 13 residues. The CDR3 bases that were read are TGTGCTAGCAGGGACAGGGGGCTCGAAAGATTATTT. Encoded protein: CASRDRGLERLF. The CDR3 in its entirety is CASRDRGLERLFF.

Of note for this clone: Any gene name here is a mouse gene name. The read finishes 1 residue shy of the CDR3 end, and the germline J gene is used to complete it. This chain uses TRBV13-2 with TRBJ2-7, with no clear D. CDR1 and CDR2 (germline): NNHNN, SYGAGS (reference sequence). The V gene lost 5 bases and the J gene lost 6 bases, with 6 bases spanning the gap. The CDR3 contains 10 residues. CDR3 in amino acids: CASGMIEQYF. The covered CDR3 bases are TGTGCCAGCGGGATGATTGAACAGTAC.

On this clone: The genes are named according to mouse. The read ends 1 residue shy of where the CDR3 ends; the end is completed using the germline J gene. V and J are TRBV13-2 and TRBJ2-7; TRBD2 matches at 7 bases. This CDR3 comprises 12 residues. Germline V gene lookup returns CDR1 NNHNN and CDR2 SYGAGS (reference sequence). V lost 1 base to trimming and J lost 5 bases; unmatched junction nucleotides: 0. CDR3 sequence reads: CASGDLGDEQYF. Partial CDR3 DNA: TGTGCCAGCGGTGATCTGGGGGATGAACAGTAC.

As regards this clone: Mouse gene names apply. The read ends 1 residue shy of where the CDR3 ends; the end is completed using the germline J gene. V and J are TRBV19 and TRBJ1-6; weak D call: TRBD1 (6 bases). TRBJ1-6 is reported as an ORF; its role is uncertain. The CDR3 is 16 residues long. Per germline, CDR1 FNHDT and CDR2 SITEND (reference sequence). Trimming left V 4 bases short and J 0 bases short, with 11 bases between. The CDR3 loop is CASSLDRRSYNSPLYF. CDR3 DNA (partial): TGTGCCAGCAGTCTCGACAGGCGTTCCTATAATTCGCCCCTCTAC.

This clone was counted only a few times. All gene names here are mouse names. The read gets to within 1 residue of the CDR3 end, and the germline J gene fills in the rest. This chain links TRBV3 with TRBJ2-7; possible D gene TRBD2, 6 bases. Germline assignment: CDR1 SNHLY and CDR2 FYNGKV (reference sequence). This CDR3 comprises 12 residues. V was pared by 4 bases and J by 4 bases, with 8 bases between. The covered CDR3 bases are TGTGCCAGCAGCTCACTGGGTTATGAACAGTAC. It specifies CASSSLGYEQY. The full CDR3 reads CASSSLGYEQYF. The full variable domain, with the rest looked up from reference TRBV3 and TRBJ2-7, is GPKVLQIPSHQIIDMGQMVTLNCDPVSNHLYFYWYKQILGQQMEFLVNFYNGKVMEKSKLFKDQFSVERPDGSYFTLKIQPTALEDSAVYFCASSSLGYEQYFGPGTRLTVL.

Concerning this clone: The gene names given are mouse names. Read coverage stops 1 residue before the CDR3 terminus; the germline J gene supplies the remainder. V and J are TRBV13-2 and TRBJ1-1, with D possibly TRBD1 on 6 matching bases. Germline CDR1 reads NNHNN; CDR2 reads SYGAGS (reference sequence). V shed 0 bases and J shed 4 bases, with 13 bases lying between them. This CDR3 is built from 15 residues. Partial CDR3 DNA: TGTGCCAGCGGTGATGCACAGGGAGAGGGCACAGAAGTCTTC. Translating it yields CASGDAQGEGTEVF. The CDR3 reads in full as CASGDAQGEGTEVFF.

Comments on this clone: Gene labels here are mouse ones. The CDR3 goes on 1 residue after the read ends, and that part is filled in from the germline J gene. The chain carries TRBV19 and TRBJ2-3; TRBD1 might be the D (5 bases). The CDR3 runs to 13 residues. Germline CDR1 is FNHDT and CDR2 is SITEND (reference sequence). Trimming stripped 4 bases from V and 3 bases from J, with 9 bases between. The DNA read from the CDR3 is TGTGCCAGCAGTTCCGGACAAGCAGAAACGCTGTAT. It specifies CASSSGQAETLY. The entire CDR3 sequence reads CASSSGQAETLYF.

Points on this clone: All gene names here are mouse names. CDR3 sequence reads: CASSHPVASAETLYF. The sequenced CDR3 bases are TGTGCCAGCAGCCACCCCGTGGCTAGTGCAGAAACGCTGTAT. The chain combines TRBV2 with TRBJ2-3, with D uncertain. Coverage ceases 1 residue before the CDR3 finishes, and the germline J gene fills in the end. The CDR3 extends over 15 amino acids. Trimming took 3 bases from V and 0 from J, leaving 10 bases between them. Germline values: CDR1 LGHNA, CDR2 YSYQKL.

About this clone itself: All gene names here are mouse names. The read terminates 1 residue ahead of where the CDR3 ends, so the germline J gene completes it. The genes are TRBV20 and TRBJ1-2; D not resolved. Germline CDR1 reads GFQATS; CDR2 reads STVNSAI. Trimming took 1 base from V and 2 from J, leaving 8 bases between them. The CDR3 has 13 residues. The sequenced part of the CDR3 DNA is TGTGGTGCTAGGGCCAGAGGGAACTCCGACTACACC. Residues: CGARARGNSDYT. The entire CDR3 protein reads CGARARGNSDYTF.

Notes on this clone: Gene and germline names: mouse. The CDR3 is CASLTVSNERLFF. Partial CDR3 DNA: TGTGCTTCTCTGACAGTTTCCAACGAAAGATTATTT. The chain recombines TRBV29 with TRBJ1-4, with D possibly being TRBD1 (5 bases). The read halts 1 residue ahead of the CDR3 end, with the missing end drawn from the germline J gene. The CDR3 loop spans 13 amino acids. CDR1 is MSHET and CDR2 is SYDVDS in the germline V gene. V was shortened by 11 bases and J by 0 bases, with 10 bases between the two germline ends. Full variable domain (rest looked up from reference TRBV29 and TRBJ1-4): DMKVTQMPRYLIKRMGENVLLECGQDMSHETMYWYRQDPGLGLQLIYISYDVDSNSEGDIPKGYRVSRKKREHFSLILDSAKTNQTSVYFCASLTVSNERLFFGHGTKLSVL.

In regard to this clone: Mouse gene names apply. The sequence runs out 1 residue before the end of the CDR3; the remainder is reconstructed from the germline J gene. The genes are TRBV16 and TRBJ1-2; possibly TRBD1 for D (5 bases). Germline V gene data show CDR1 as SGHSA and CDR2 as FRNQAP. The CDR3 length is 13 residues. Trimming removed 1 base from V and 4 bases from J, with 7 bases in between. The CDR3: CASSLGGFSDYTF. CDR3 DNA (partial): TGTGCAAGCAGCTTAGGGGGCTTCTCCGACTACACC.

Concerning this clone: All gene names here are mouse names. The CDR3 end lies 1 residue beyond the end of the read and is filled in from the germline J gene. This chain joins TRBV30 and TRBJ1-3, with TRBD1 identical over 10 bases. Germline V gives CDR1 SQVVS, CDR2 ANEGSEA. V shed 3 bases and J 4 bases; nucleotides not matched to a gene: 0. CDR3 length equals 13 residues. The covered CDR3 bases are TGTAGTTCTAGGGGACAGGGGGGAAATACGCTCTAT. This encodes CSSRGQGGNTLY. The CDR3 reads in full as CSSRGQGGNTLYF. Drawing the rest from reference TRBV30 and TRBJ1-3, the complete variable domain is SVLLYQKPNRDICQSGTSLKIQCVADSQVVSMFWYQQFQEQSLMLMATANEGSEATYESGFTKDKFPISRPNLTFSTLTVNNARPGDSSIYFCSSRGQGGNTLYFGEGSRLIVV.

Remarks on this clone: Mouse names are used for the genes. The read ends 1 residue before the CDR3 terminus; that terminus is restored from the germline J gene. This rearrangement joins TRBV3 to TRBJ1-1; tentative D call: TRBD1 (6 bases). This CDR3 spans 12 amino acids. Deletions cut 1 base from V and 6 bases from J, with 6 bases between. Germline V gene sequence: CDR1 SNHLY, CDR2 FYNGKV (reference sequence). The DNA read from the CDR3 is TGTGCCAGCAGCTTAGGGACAGCAGAAGTCTTC. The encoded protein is CASSLGTAEVF. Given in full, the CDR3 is CASSLGTAEVFF. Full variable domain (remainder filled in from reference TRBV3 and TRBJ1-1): GPKVLQIPSHQIIDMGQMVTLNCDPVSNHLYFYWYKQILGQQMEFLVNFYNGKVMEKSKLFKDQFSVERPDGSYFTLKIQPTALEDSAVYFCASSLGTAEVFFGKGTRLTVV.

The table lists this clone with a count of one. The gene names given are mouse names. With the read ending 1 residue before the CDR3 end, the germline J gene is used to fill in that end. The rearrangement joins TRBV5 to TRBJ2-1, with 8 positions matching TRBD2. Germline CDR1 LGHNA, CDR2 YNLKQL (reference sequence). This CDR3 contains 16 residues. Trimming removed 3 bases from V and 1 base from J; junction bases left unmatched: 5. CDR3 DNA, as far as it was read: TGTGCCAGCAGCCAGCGACTGGGGTCCAACTATGCTGAGCAGTTC. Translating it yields CASSQRLGSNYAEQF. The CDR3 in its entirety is CASSQRLGSNYAEQFF.

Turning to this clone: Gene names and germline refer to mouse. Partial CDR3 DNA: TGTGCCAGCAGCGACCGGGACTGGGGGGGCTATGCTGAGCAGTTC. It codes for CASSDRDWGGYAEQF. The complete CDR3 reads CASSDRDWGGYAEQFF. This chain joins TRBV3 and TRBJ2-1; 13 bases are a match to TRBD2. The DNA ends 1 residue before the CDR3 does, and the rest of the CDR3 is filled in from the germline J gene. After removal of 5 bases from V and 3 bases from J, the junction contained 4 bases not matched to a gene. The CDR3 has 16 amino acids. Per germline, CDR1 SNHLY and CDR2 FYNGKV (reference sequence).

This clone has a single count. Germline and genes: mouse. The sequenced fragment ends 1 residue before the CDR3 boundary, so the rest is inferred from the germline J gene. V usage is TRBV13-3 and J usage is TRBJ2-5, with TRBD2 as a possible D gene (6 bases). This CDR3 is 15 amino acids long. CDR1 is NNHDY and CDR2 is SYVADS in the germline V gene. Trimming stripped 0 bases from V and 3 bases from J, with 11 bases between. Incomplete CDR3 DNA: TGTGCCAGCAGTGATGCCCCGACTGGTCAAGACACCCAGTAC. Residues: CASSDAPTGQDTQY. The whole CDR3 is CASSDAPTGQDTQYF.

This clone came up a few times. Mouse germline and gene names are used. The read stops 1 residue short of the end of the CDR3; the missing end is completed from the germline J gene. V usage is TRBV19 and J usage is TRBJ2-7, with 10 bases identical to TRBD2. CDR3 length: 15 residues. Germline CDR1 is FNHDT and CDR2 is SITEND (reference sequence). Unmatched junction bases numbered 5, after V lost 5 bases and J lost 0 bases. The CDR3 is CASSPDWGISYEQYF. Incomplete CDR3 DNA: TGTGCCAGCAGCCCGGACTGGGGGATCTCCTATGAACAGTAC.